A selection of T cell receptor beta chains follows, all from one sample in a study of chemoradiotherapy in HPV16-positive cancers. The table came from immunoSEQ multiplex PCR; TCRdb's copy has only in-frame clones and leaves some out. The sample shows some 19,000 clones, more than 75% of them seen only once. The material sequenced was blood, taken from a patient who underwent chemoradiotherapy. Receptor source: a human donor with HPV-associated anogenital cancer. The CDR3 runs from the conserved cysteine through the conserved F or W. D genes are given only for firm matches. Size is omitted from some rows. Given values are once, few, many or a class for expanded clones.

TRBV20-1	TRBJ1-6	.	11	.	TGCAGTGCTCTGGAGATTTCACCCCTCCACTTT	CSALEISPLHF
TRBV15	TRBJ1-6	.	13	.	TGTGCCACCGGGGGGGGCTATAATTCACCCCTCCACTTT	CATGGGYNSPLHF
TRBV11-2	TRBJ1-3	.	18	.	TGTGCCAGCAGACAACTACGGGACACTTCCTTCTCTGGAAACACCATATATTTT	CASRQLRDTSFSGNTIYF
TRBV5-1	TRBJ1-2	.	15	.	TGCGCCAGCAGCTTGGAACCTTCAGGCTTCTATGGCTACACCTTC	CASSLEPSGFYGYTF
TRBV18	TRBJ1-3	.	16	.	TGTGCCAGCTCACGGCCGACAGGAATCTCTGGAAACACCATATATTTT	CASSRPTGISGNTIYF
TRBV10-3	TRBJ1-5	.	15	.	TGTGCCATCAGTGAGTCAAGTATTAGCAATCAGCCCCAGCATTTT	CAISESSISNQPQHF
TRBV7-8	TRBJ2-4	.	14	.	TGTGCCAGCAGCTTATGGGGACCCAAAAACATTCAGTACTTC	CASSLWGPKNIQYF
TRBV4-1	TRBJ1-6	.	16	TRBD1	TGCGCCAGCAGCCAAGATCTTAACAGGGGGGGATCACCCCTCCACTTT	CASSQDLNRGGSPLHF
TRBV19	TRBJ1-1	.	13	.	TGTGCCAGTAGTATACAGGCGTACACTGAAGCTTTCTTT	CASSIQAYTEAFF
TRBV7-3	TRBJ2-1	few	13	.	TGTGCCAGCAGCACCTACCCAGAGGGTGAGCAGTTCTTC	CASSTYPEGEQFF
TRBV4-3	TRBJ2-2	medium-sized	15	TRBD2	TGCGCCAGCAGCCGGACTAGCGGGGGGGCCGGGGAGCTGTTTTTT	CASSRTSGGAGELFF
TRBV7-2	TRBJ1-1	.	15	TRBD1	TGTGCCAGCAGCCCAGGGGGGGGTTCGAACACTGAAGCTTTCTTT	CASSPGGGSNTEAFF
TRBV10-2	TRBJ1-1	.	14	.	TGCGCCAGCAGTGAGCAGTGGGCAAACACTGAAGCTTTCTTT	CASSEQWANTEAFF
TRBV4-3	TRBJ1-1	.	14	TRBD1	TGCGCCAGCAGCCTGGACAGGGCGAACACTGAAGCTTTCTTT	CASSLDRANTEAFF
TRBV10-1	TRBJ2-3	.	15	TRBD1	TGCGCCAGCAGTAGGACAGGAATCTCCACAGATACGCAGTATTTT	CASSRTGISTDTQYF
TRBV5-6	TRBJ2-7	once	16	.	TGTGCCAGCAGCATGGTCGGACTTTCTAGCTCCTACGAGCAGTACTTC	CASSMVGLSSSYEQYF
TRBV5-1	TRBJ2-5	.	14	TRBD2	TGCGCCAGCAGCTTAGCGGGGGGGCAAGAGACCCAGTACTTC	CASSLAGGQETQYF
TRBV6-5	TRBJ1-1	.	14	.	TGTGCCAGCAGTTACAGGTCTGAGAACACTGAAGCTTTCTTT	CASSYRSENTEAFF
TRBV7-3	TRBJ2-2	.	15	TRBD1	TGTGCCAGCACCCACGGGACAGGGGGCACCGGGGAGCTGTTTTTT	CASTHGTGGTGELFF
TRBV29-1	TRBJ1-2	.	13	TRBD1	TGCAGCGCCGAACGGGGACAGCAGTATGGCTACACCTTC	CSAERGQQYGYTF
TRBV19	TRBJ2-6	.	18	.	TGTGCCAGTAGTATATTAGGGGCCCGTTCTGCTGGGGCCAACGTCCTGACTTTC	CASSILGARSAGANVLTF
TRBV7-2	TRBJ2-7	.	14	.	TGTGCCAGCAGCTTGGACTATAACACCTACGAGCAGTACTTC	CASSLDYNTYEQYF
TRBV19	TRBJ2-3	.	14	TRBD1	TGTGCCAGTAGTTTCGGACAGGGACAGGATACGCAGTATTTT	CASSFGQGQDTQYF
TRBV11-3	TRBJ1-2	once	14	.	TGTGCCAGCAGTCAAACAGAAGAGGGCTATGGCTACACCTTC	CASSQTEEGYGYTF
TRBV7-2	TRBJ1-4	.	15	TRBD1	TGTGCCAGCAGCCTCCCCACAGGGGCTAGCGAAAAACTGTTTTTT	CASSLPTGASEKLFF
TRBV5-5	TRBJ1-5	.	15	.	TGTGCCAGCAGCTTGGGCTTTGGGGCAAGGCAGCCCCAGCATTTT	CASSLGFGARQPQHF
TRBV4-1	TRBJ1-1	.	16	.	TGCGCCAGCAGCCACGCCTCGGTGGGGGGGGGAACTGAAGCTTTCTTT	CASSHASVGGGTEAFF
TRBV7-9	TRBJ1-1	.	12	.	TGTGCCAGCAGCTTAGCTAGCACTGAAGCTTTCTTT	CASSLASTEAFF
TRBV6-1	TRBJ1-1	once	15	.	TGTGCCAGCAGTTTCCACGAGGGGGTCAACACTGAAGCTTTCTTT	CASSFHEGVNTEAFF
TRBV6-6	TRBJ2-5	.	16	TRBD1	TGTGCCAGCAGTTATCCCGCGGGACAGGGGCGAGAGACCCAGTACTTC	CASSYPAGQGRETQYF
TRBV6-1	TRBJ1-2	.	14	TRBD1	TGTGCCAGCAACCCCGACAGGGACTACTATGGCTACACCTTC	CASNPDRDYYGYTF
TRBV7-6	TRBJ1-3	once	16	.	TGTGCCAGCAGCTTAGTCTCGGGGGCAGCTGGAAACACCATATATTTT	CASSLVSGAAGNTIYF
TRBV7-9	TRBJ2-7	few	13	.	TGTGCCAGCAGCTTAGCTGGCGGACCGACGCAGTACTTC	CASSLAGGPTQYF
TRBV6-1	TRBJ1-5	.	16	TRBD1	TGTGCCAGCAGTGCAAAGGACAGGGGGCTGGATCAGCCCCAGCATTTT	CASSAKDRGLDQPQHF
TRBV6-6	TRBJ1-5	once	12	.	TGTGCCAGCAGTCTACTATATCAGCCCCAGCATTTT	CASSLLYQPQHF
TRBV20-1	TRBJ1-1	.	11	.	TGCAGTGCTATGCTGACTTACAAAGCTTTCTTT	CSAMLTYKAFF
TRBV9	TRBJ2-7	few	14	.	TGTGCCAGCAGCGTAGCGGCGGGGATCTACGAGCAGTACTTC	CASSVAAGIYEQYF
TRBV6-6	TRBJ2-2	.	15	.	TGTGCCAGCAGTTACGAGGGGGTGGGCACCGGGGAGCTGTTTTTT	CASSYEGVGTGELFF
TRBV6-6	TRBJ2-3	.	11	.	TGTGCCAGCGAGGGCGCAGATACGCAGTATTTT	CASEGADTQYF
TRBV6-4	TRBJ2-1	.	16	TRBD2	TGTGCCAGCAGTGACTCAGGGACTAGCGGGGCATCCGAGCAGTTCTTC	CASSDSGTSGASEQFF
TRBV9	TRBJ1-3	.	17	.	TGTGCCAGCAGCGTAGAGAATGGCAGGGGCTCTGGAAACACCATATATTTT	CASSVENGRGSGNTIYF
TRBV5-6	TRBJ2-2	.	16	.	TGTGCCAGCAGCTTGACGCCGTCCAGGAACACCGGGGAGCTGTTTTTT	CASSLTPSRNTGELFF
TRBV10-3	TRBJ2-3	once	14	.	TGTGCCATTCGGACGGACCATAGCACAGATACGCAGTATTTT	CAIRTDHSTDTQYF
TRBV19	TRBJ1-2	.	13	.	TGTGCCAGTAGTATTCTAAGTAACTATGGCTACACCTTC	CASSILSNYGYTF
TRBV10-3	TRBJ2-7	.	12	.	TGTGCCATCAGACAGGGTTCGGACGAGCAGTACTTC	CAIRQGSDEQYF
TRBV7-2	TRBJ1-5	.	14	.	TGTGCCAGCAGCTTAGGGGTGAACAGTCAGCCCCAGCATTTT	CASSLGVNSQPQHF
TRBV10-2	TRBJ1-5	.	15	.	TGCGCCAGCAGTGAGGAGGTGGTGCAAGGGCAGCCCCAGCATTTT	CASSEEVVQGQPQHF
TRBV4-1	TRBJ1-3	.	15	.	TGCGCCAGCAGCCAAGAGGACCGCTCTGGAAACACCATATATTTT	CASSQEDRSGNTIYF
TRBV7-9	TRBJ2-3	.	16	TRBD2	TGTGCCAGCAGCTTACAGAGAGCGGGGGCGGCAGATACGCAGTATTTT	CASSLQRAGAADTQYF
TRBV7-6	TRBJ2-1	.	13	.	TGTGCCAGCAGCTCAGTAGGAGACTATGAGCAGTTCTTC	CASSSVGDYEQFF
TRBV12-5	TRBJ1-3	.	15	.	TGTGCTAGTGGGAGACAGAGCTCCTCTGGAAACACCATATATTTT	CASGRQSSSGNTIYF